This TCR beta chain comes out of a study of T cells after yellow fever vaccination. This clonotype came up many times. Its cognate antigen is unknown. UMIs and a universal primer site were added when TCR cDNA was made by 5'RACE template switching. TCRdb called the 5' RACE reads again in MiXCR, with one record for every CDR3 protein. The data show roughly 68,000 distinct CDR3 sequences, about 6% seen once. Whole-study findings and limits: Most primary-vaccination clones recurred post-booster (roughly 97% CD4, about 87% CD8).

CDR3 size: 14 residues. V gave up 6 bases and J gave up 0 bases, with 8 bases separating them. This TCR came from a man aged 18 to 29 who received the YFV17D yellow fever vaccine. The V call is TRBV12-3 or TRBV12-4, the J call TRBJ1-4; D is unresolved. The sample was CD8+ T cells sorted from PBMCs, taken about 41 days after the first yellow fever vaccination. Written as DNA, the CDR3 is TGTGCCAGCAGCAGGACTGCAACTAATGAAAAACTGTTTTTT. It codes for CASSRTATNEKLFF.